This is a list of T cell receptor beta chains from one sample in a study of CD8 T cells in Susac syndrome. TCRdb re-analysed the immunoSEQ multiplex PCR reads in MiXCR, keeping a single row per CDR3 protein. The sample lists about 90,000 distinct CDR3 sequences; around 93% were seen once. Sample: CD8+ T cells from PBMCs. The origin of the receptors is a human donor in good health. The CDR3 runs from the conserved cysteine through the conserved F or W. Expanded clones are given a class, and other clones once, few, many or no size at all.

cdr3_aa: CASSLGTGTGVYEQYF; clone_size: few; v_call: TRBV13; j_call: TRBJ2-7
cdr3_aa: CASSVGNNEQFF; clone_size: NA; v_call: TRBV9; j_call: TRBJ2-1
cdr3_aa: CASTLTGWNPEAFF; clone_size: NA; v_call: TRBV19; j_call: TRBJ1-1
cdr3_aa: CASSVGLAGPGETQYF; clone_size: NA; v_call: TRBV9; j_call: TRBJ2-5
cdr3_aa: CASSPGQGVQETQYF; clone_size: NA; v_call: TRBV13; j_call: TRBJ2-5
cdr3_aa: CASSQGGPTGELFF; clone_size: NA; v_call: TRBV3-1; j_call: TRBJ2-2
cdr3_aa: CASSPTGRDTEAFF; clone_size: NA; v_call: TRBV5-4; j_call: TRBJ1-1
cdr3_aa: CASSRDTQETQYF; clone_size: NA; v_call: TRBV12-3/TRBV12-4; j_call: TRBJ2-5
cdr3_aa: CASSPEDGNTGELFF; clone_size: NA; v_call: TRBV5-1; j_call: TRBJ2-2
cdr3_aa: CASSLGRANTGELFF; clone_size: NA; v_call: TRBV7-7; j_call: TRBJ2-2
cdr3_aa: CASSSDRHNQPQHF; clone_size: NA; v_call: TRBV9; j_call: TRBJ1-5
cdr3_aa: CASTFGVGPGNTIYF; clone_size: NA; v_call: TRBV3-1; j_call: TRBJ1-3
cdr3_aa: CAITPTSGGADTQYF; clone_size: NA; v_call: TRBV10-3; j_call: TRBJ2-3
cdr3_aa: CASRAGPEQYF; clone_size: NA; v_call: TRBV6-5; j_call: TRBJ2-7
cdr3_aa: CSVAGTGYGYTF; clone_size: NA; v_call: TRBV29-1; j_call: TRBJ1-2
cdr3_aa: CASSIGINQPQHF; clone_size: NA; v_call: TRBV19; j_call: TRBJ1-5
cdr3_aa: CASSLDQRGGHEQYF; clone_size: NA; v_call: TRBV7-9; j_call: TRBJ2-7
cdr3_aa: CASSLVGGTEAFF; clone_size: NA; v_call: TRBV14; j_call: TRBJ1-1
cdr3_aa: CASSAEGSGGVTDTQYF; clone_size: NA; v_call: TRBV9; j_call: TRBJ2-3
cdr3_aa: CASSLHGGINTGELFF; clone_size: NA; v_call: TRBV27; j_call: TRBJ2-2
cdr3_aa: CASSSPMEFPGETQYF; clone_size: NA; v_call: TRBV11-2; j_call: TRBJ2-5
cdr3_aa: CASSIGTGNTEAFF; clone_size: few; v_call: TRBV9; j_call: TRBJ1-1
cdr3_aa: CASSVENYEQYF; clone_size: NA; v_call: TRBV7-9; j_call: TRBJ2-7
cdr3_aa: CASSSTSGETYEQYF; clone_size: NA; v_call: TRBV5-1; j_call: TRBJ2-7
cdr3_aa: CASSPPGLSTDTQYF; clone_size: NA; v_call: TRBV7-9; j_call: TRBJ2-3
cdr3_aa: CASSQEYAVGVNEQFF; clone_size: NA; v_call: TRBV3-1; j_call: TRBJ2-1
cdr3_aa: CATSDDHYNEQFF; clone_size: NA; v_call: TRBV24-1; j_call: TRBJ2-1
cdr3_aa: CASSYSTLDRDYTEAFF; clone_size: NA; v_call: TRBV6-5; j_call: TRBJ1-1
cdr3_aa: CASSPGFRDPDYEQYF; clone_size: once; v_call: TRBV11-2; j_call: TRBJ2-7
cdr3_aa: CASSHPQGGGYTF; clone_size: NA; v_call: TRBV6-5; j_call: TRBJ1-2
cdr3_aa: CASSFTASGGDEQFF; clone_size: NA; v_call: TRBV27; j_call: TRBJ2-1
cdr3_aa: CASSHTGTTEAFF; clone_size: NA; v_call: TRBV3-1; j_call: TRBJ1-1
cdr3_aa: CASSFRDSLSGANVLTF; clone_size: once; v_call: TRBV27; j_call: TRBJ2-6
cdr3_aa: CASSEDRHTDTQYF; clone_size: NA; v_call: TRBV9; j_call: TRBJ2-3
cdr3_aa: CASSPGGVGEQYF; clone_size: NA; v_call: TRBV18; j_call: TRBJ2-7
cdr3_aa: CASSLVGGHAAKNIQYF; clone_size: NA; v_call: TRBV7-2; j_call: TRBJ2-4
cdr3_aa: CASSMAHFVEGTYEQCF; clone_size: once; v_call: TRBV19; j_call: TRBJ2-7
cdr3_aa: CASSLGAPGANVLTF; clone_size: NA; v_call: TRBV27; j_call: TRBJ2-6
cdr3_aa: CSARKGEADTEAFF; clone_size: NA; v_call: TRBV20-1; j_call: TRBJ1-1
cdr3_aa: CASSDGISYEQYF; clone_size: NA; v_call: TRBV3-1; j_call: TRBJ2-7
cdr3_aa: CASSLGGTAFF; clone_size: NA; v_call: TRBV7-8; j_call: TRBJ1-1
cdr3_aa: CSARAERDTQYF; clone_size: once; v_call: TRBV20-1; j_call: TRBJ2-3
cdr3_aa: CASSTTIVYGYTF; clone_size: NA; v_call: TRBV19; j_call: TRBJ1-2
cdr3_aa: CASSQGLAADTQYF; clone_size: NA; v_call: TRBV3-1; j_call: TRBJ2-3
cdr3_aa: CASSSGIHENIQYF; clone_size: NA; v_call: TRBV5-4; j_call: TRBJ2-4
cdr3_aa: CASTPTSGGADEQFF; clone_size: once; v_call: TRBV19; j_call: TRBJ2-1
cdr3_aa: CASSQAPTGDRGFNGYTF; clone_size: NA; v_call: TRBV4-2; j_call: TRBJ1-2
cdr3_aa: CASSTTGGTGELFF; clone_size: NA; v_call: TRBV12-3/TRBV12-4; j_call: TRBJ2-2
cdr3_aa: CASSKYEQYF; clone_size: once; v_call: TRBV11-2; j_call: TRBJ2-7
cdr3_aa: CASSYSKTLNTEAFF; clone_size: NA; v_call: TRBV6-5; j_call: TRBJ1-1
cdr3_aa: CASSSVGGGTEAFF; clone_size: NA; v_call: TRBV27; j_call: TRBJ1-1
cdr3_aa: CASSPPTDEAFF; clone_size: NA; v_call: TRBV9; j_call: TRBJ1-1
cdr3_aa: CASSEGWAEAFF; clone_size: once; v_call: TRBV25-1; j_call: TRBJ1-1